These 23 T cell receptor beta chains originate from one sample sequenced in a study of Graves' ophthalmopathy and Graves' hyperthyroidism. CDR3 regions of TCR beta were amplified from RNA transcripts. HTBI-primed RT-PCR formed the first round, and a multiplex PCR formed the second. TCRdb independently ran MiXCR on the multiplex PCR reads; one entry per CDR3 protein. The data show hundreds of thousands of distinct CDR3 sequences, about two fifths seen once. Material: peripheral blood. The receptors were sampled from an adult man with Graves' ophthalmopathy.

This clonotype has at least ten counts. The chain uses TRBV2 and TRBJ2-5, with 9 bases identical to TRBD2. CDR1 is SNHLY and CDR2 is FYNNEI in the germline V gene. The CDR3 is made up of 16 amino acids. J gave up 2 bases and V 5 bases, and 9 bases lay outside the gene matches. The CDR3 bases are TGTGCCAGCAGTACCACCAGCGGGAGGCAACAAGAGACCCAGTACTTC. It translates to CASSTTSGRQQETQYF. The complete variable domain, with remaining parts taken from reference TRBV2 and TRBJ2-5, reads EPEVTQTPSHQVTQMGQEVILRCVPISNHLYFYWYRQILGQKVEFLVSFYNNEISEKSEIFDDQFSVERPDGSNFTLKIRSTKLEDSAMYFCASSTTSGRQQETQYFGPGTRLLVL.

This clonotype came up a few times. The chain combines TRBV20-1 with TRBJ2-7; 14 positions match TRBD2. The CDR3 has 15 amino acids. V trimming: 5 bases; J trimming: 4 bases; junction bases outside the gene matches: 7. Germline V lookup: CDR1 DFQATT, CDR2 SNEGSKA (reference sequence). CDR3 DNA sequence: TGCAGTGCTGCCGGGACTAGCGGGGGACTTTACGAGCAGTACTTC. Translating it yields CSAAGTSGGLYEQYF.

This clonotype was seen ten or more times. CDR3 in amino acids: CAIGGQGSYEQYF. The CDR3, as DNA: TGTGCCATCGGGGGACAGGGATCCTACGAGCAGTACTTC. This chain joins TRBV10-3 and TRBJ2-7; 9 bases map to TRBD1. The CDR3 runs 13 residues. The germline gives CDR1 ENHRY, CDR2 SYGVKD. Trimming cost V 8 bases and J 1 base; bases outside gene matches: 3.

This clonotype was found a few times. The chain joins TRBV5-1 to TRBJ2-5, with 7 bases identical to TRBD2. V lost 0 bases to trimming and J lost 1 base; unmatched junction nucleotides: 6. There are 16 residues in the CDR3. Germline V lookup: CDR1 SGHRS, CDR2 YFSETQ. The CDR3 DNA follows: TGCGCCAGCAGCTTGGGAGGCAGGGAGGGCCAAGAGACCCAGTACTTC. This encodes CASSLGGREGQETQYF.

The CDR3 coding sequence is TGTGCCATCAGTGACTTGACAGGCCAAGAGACCCAGTACTTC. Protein product: CAISDLTGQETQYF. The genes are TRBV10-3 and TRBJ2-5, with a weak D call TRBD1 (6 bases). With 3 bases removed from V and 1 base from J, the gap between germline ends came to 9 bases. The germline V gene encodes CDR1 ENHRY and CDR2 SYGVKD. The CDR3 extends over 14 amino acids.

DNA for the CDR3: TGCAGCGTTGAGTCCGGGACAGCGAGGGAAAAACTGTTTTTT. It encodes CSVESGTAREKLFF. The chain is built from TRBV29-1 and TRBJ1-4, with TRBD1 identical over 7 bases. The CDR3 has 14 residues. V shed 3 bases, J shed 8 bases, and the junction held 9 bases outside the gene matches. Germline V gene lookup returns CDR1 SQVTM and CDR2 ANQGSEA.

This clonotype was counted many times. This chain joins TRBV29-1 and TRBJ1-2; D is possibly TRBD1 (5 bases). CDR3 length equals 13 residues. V was trimmed by 0 bases and J by 5 bases, leaving 10 bases between them. CDR1 is SQVTM and CDR2 is ANQGSEA in the germline V gene. CDR3: CSVEDPGTYGYTF. The DNA for the CDR3 is TGCAGCGTTGAAGATCCAGGGACTTATGGCTACACCTTC.

This chain connects TRBV7-6 to TRBJ2-7; the D gene could be TRBD1 or TRBD2 (5 bases each). V was clipped by 5 bases and J by 0 bases, with 11 bases between them. CDR1 is SGHVS and CDR2 is FNYEAQ in the germline V gene. The CDR3 is 14 residues long. DNA for the CDR3: TGTGCCAGCAGCCGGGACGGACTCTCCTACGAGCAGTACTTC. This encodes CASSRDGLSYEQYF.

For this clonotype: One end of the junction does not line up with germline, which may come from a read error. The V and J genes are TRBV2 and TRBJ2-5; no reliable D call. Germline V lookup: CDR1 SNHLY, CDR2 FYNNEI. The CDR3 is made up of 14 amino acids. DNA for the CDR3: TGTGCCAGCAGTGAAATTGCAGGCCCAGAGATCCAGTACTTC. Its protein product is CASSEIAGPEIQYF.

V gene TRBV20-1 combines with J gene TRBJ1-3; 7 nucleotides align to TRBD1. V lost 6 bases and J lost 6; bases outside the gene matches: 8. This CDR3 is built from 13 residues. CDR1 DFQATT and CDR2 SNEGSKA come from the germline V gene (reference sequence). CDR3 sequence reads: CSARGPPENTIYF. The CDR3 DNA reads TGCAGTGCGAGGGGGCCTCCGGAAAACACCATATATTTT.

CDR3 nucleotides: TGCGCCAGCAGCACGGGACTAGCGGGAGGGTTCCGCGAGCAGTACTTC. This translates into CASSTGLAGGFREQYF. The V gene is TRBV5-1, the J gene TRBJ2-7; 16 bases agree with TRBD2. CDR1 is SGHRS and CDR2 is YFSETQ in the germline V gene. V was pared by 4 bases and J by 6 bases, with 7 bases of the junction left unmatched. The CDR3 loop spans 16 amino acids.

This clonotype was observed a few times. The chain links TRBV6-5 to TRBJ2-7; D is unresolved. Trimming pared 5 bases from V and 6 bases from J, leaving 11 bases between. CDR3 length: 12 amino acids. The germline V gene has CDR1 MNHEY and CDR2 SVGAGI. The CDR3 loop reads CASSQSIREQYF. DNA for the CDR3: TGTGCCAGCAGTCAATCGATCCGCGAGCAGTACTTC.

At least ten counts were recorded for this clonotype. The chain uses TRBV6-6 and TRBJ2-5; maybe TRBD2 (5 bases). Trimming cost V 0 bases and J 5 bases, with 13 bases left between them. This CDR3 has 15 residues. Germline V gene data show CDR1 as MNHNY and CDR2 as SVGAGI (reference sequence). The CDR3, as DNA: TGTGCCAGCAGTTACTCGACGGGGATATTGGAGACCCAGTACTTC. Its protein product is CASSYSTGILETQYF.

In its sample, this clonotype was seen many times. V is TRBV7-9 and J is TRBJ2-2; 10 bases match TRBD2. The germline V gene encodes CDR1 SEHNR and CDR2 FQNEAQ (reference sequence). CDR3 length equals 16 residues. V lost 5 bases to trimming and J lost 7 bases; unmatched junction nucleotides: 10. CDR3 nucleotides: TGTGCCAGCAGCCGCGGGACTAGCGTTTATGGCGGGGAGCTGTTTTTT. Protein product: CASSRGTSVYGGELFF.

Note on this clonotype: Without the conserved terminal phenylalanine or tryptophan, this CDR3 likely stems from a read error. The chain uses TRBV11-1 and TRBJ1-2, with 11 bases lining up with TRBD1. The CDR3 runs to 14 residues. CDR1 is SGHAT, CDR2 FQDESV, per germline (reference sequence). The J segment lost 5 bases and the V segment lost 8 bases, leaving 7 bases of the junction unmatched. The CDR3 DNA is TGTGCCAGCGGGAGGACAGGGGGCGTTTATGGCTACACCTGC. It specifies CASGRTGGVYGYTC.

This clonotype was counted only a few times. This chain uses TRBV20-1 with TRBJ1-1; tentatively, D is TRBD1 (6 bases). CDR3 size: 13 residues. Looked up from germline, CDR1 is DFQATT and CDR2 is SNEGSKA (reference sequence). V was trimmed by 0 bases and J by 7 bases, leaving 12 bases between them. DNA for the CDR3: TGCAGTGCTAGAGACGGGGGGCACAGTGAAGCTTTCTTT. It yields the protein CSARDGGHSEAFF.

At least ten counts were recorded for this clonotype. The V call is TRBV5-1, the J call TRBJ1-2; no clear D gene. With 2 bases removed from V and 5 bases from J, the gap between germline ends came to 10 bases. Germline lookup yields CDR1 SGHRS and CDR2 YFSETQ. The CDR3 consists of 13 residues. CDR3 loop: CASSLRNRYGYTF. Here the CDR3 DNA reads TGCGCCAGCAGCTTACGAAACCGTTATGGCTACACCTTC. Full variable domain (missing parts from reference TRBV5-1 and TRBJ1-2): KAGVTQTPRYLIKTRGQQVTLSCSPISGHRSVSWYQQTPGQGLQFLFEYFSETQRNKGNFPGRFSGRQFSNSRSEMNVSTLELGDSALYLCASSLRNRYGYTFGSGTRLTVV.

Note on this clonotype: A much larger clone is a single base away; this may be a read error. The chain uses TRBV10-3 and TRBJ2-2, with D perhaps matching TRBD2 (6 bases). CDR1 and CDR2 from the germline V gene are ENHRY and SYGVKD. CDR3 length: 16 amino acids. The CDR3 here is CASSEPSSENTGELFF. The CDR3 nucleotides read TGTGCCAGCAGTGAACCTTCTAGCGAGAACACCGGGGAGCTGTTTTTT.

The J gene is TRBJ2-5, the V gene TRBV25-1, with 7 bases that match TRBD2. This CDR3 is 14 amino acids long. The V gene's germline CDR1 is MGHDK and CDR2 SYGVNS. Losses at the gene ends were 5 bases for V and 0 bases for J; bases not matched to a gene: 3. This CDR3 is CASSHAGDQETQYF. DNA of the CDR3: TGTGCCAGCAGTCACGCGGGGGACCAAGAGACCCAGTACTTC. The complete variable domain, with remaining parts taken from reference TRBV25-1 and TRBJ2-5, reads EADIYQTPRYLVIGTGKKITLECSQTMGHDKMYWYQQDPGMELHLIHYSYGVNSTEKGDLSSESTVSRIRTEHFPLTLESARPSHTSQYLCASSHAGDQETQYFGPGTRLLVL.

V usage is TRBV2 and J usage is TRBJ1-3, with a possible D match to TRBD1 (5 bases). The germline CDR1 and CDR2 sequences are SNHLY and FYNNEI. Trimming stripped 6 bases from V and 2 bases from J, with 17 bases between. The length of the CDR3 is 16 residues. The CDR3 DNA follows: TGTGCCAGCAGCGTAAGTGGGGGAAGGACTGGAAACACCATATATTTT. This sequence encodes CASSVSGGRTGNTIYF.

V usage is TRBV20-1 and J usage is TRBJ2-7; TRBD2 is a possible D gene (6 bases). CDR1 is DFQATT, CDR2 SNEGSKA, per germline (reference sequence). This CDR3 comprises 15 residues. Trimming left V 0 bases short and J 4 bases short, with 16 bases between. The CDR3 bases are TGCAGTGCTAGAGACGTGAAGGGAGGCGTATACGAGCAGTACTTC. It encodes CSARDVKGGVYEQYF.

Of note for this clonotype: This may come from a read error, since a much larger clone is one base off. No conserved phenylalanine or tryptophan ends this CDR3, so it is likely a read error. The chain combines TRBV11-1 with TRBJ1-2; no firm D call. The CDR3 covers 12 residues. Trimming pared 3 bases from V and 4 bases from J, leaving 6 bases between. Germline CDR1 and CDR2: SGHAT and FQDESV (reference sequence). CDR3 residues: CASSFPSYGYTS. In nucleotides, the CDR3 is TGTGCCAGCAGCTTTCCCTCCTATGGCTACACCTCC.

This clonotype was recorded many times. The gene calls are TRBV5-1 and TRBJ1-5; D not resolved. Germline CDR1 SGHRS, CDR2 YFSETQ. V was trimmed by 5 bases and J by 5 bases, leaving 17 bases between them. The length of the CDR3 is 15 residues. CDR3 in amino acids: CASSSDPGGDQPQHF. The DNA of the CDR3 is TGCGCCAGCAGTTCGGACCCGGGAGGCGATCAGCCCCAGCATTTT.